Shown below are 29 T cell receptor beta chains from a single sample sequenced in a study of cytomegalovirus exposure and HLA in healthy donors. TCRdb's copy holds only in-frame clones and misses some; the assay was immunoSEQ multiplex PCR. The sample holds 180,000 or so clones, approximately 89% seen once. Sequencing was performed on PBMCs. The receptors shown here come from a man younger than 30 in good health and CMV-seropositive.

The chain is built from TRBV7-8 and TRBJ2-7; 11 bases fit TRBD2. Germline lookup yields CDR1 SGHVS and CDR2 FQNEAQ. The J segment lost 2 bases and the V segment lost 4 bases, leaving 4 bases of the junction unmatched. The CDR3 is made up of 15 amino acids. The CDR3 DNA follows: TGTGCCAGCAGCTCGGGACTAGCGGAGACCTACGAGCAGTACTTC. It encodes CASSSGLAETYEQYF.

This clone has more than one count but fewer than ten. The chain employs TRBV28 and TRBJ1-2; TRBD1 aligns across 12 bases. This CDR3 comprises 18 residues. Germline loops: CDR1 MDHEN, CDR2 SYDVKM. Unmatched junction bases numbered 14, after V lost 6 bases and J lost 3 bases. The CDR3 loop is CASRQLRDRGLIHYGYTF. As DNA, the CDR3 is TGTGCCAGCAGACAGCTCCGGGACAGGGGGCTCATTCACTATGGCTACACCTTC.

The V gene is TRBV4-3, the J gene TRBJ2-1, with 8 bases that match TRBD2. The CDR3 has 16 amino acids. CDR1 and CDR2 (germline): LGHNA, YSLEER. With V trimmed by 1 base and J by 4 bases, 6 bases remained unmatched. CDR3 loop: CASSQASGSKYNEQFF. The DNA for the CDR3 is TGCGCCAGCAGCCAAGCCAGCGGGAGCAAGTACAATGAGCAGTTCTTC.

For the CDR3, the DNA is TGTGCCAGCGCAGAGCGGAAATCCTACAATGAGCAGTTCTTC. This sequence encodes CASAERKSYNEQFF. V usage is TRBV5-6 and J usage is TRBJ2-1; D possibly corresponds to TRBD2 (5 bases). This CDR3 comprises 14 residues. Looked up from germline, CDR1 is SGHDT and CDR2 is YYEEEE. V was trimmed by 7 bases and J by 1 base, leaving 12 bases between them.

In DNA form, the CDR3 reads TGCGCCAGCAGCCCGGCACGCAGGGGACAATCAGAGCAGTTCTTC. Translated: CASSPARRGQSEQFF. The chain uses TRBV5-1 and TRBJ2-1; the D gene is possibly TRBD1 (6 bases). Germline values: CDR1 SGHRS, CDR2 YFSETQ. Trimming removed 4 bases from V and 10 bases from J, with 21 bases in between. There are 15 residues in the CDR3.

The DNA for the CDR3 is TGTGCCAGCAGACCCGGGACTAGAGTAAGCACAGATACGCAGTATTTT. Translating it yields CASRPGTRVSTDTQYF. The chain couples TRBV5-4 to TRBJ2-3, with 8 bases that match TRBD2. Per the germline V gene, CDR1 is SGHNT and CDR2 is YYREEE (reference sequence). The CDR3 spans 16 residues. Germline trimming cut 5 bases from V and 0 bases from J; bases unmatched to any gene: 8.

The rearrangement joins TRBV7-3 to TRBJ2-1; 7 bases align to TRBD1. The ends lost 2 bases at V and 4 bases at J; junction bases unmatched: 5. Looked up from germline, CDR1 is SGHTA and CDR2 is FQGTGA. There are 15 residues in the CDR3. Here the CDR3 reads CASSLGTAAYNEQFF. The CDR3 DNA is TGTGCCAGCAGCTTAGGGACAGCAGCGTACAATGAGCAGTTCTTC.

The CDR3 nucleotides read TGTGCCAGTAGTATAGAACAGGGTTACTATGGCTACACCTTC. Translating gives CASSIEQGYYGYTF. J is TRBJ1-2 and V is TRBV19; D is perhaps TRBD1 (6 bases). CDR1 and CDR2 from the germline V gene are LNHDA and SQIVND (reference sequence). CDR3 size: 14 residues. V lost 0 bases to trimming and J lost 3 bases, with 8 bases between them.

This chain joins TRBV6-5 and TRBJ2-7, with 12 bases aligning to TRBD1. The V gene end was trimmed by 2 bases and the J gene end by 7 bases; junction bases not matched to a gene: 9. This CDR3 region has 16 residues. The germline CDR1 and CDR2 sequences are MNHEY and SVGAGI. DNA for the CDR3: TGTGCCAGCAGTTACCCCTCGGGACAGGGGGCGCTTGAGCAGTACTTC. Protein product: CASSYPSGQGALEQYF.

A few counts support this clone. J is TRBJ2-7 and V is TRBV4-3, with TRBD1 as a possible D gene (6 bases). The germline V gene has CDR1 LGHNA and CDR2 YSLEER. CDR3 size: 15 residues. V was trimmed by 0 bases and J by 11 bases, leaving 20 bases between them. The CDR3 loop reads CASSQDRRTAMGKYF. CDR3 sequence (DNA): TGCGCCAGCAGCCAAGATCGGAGGACAGCTATGGGCAAGTACTTC.

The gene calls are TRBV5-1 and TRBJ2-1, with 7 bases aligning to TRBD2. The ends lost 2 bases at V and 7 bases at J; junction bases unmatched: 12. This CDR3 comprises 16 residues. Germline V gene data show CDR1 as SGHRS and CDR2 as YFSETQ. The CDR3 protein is CASSLPGWAGANEQFF. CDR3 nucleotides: TGCGCCAGCAGCTTACCAGGGTGGGCGGGAGCTAATGAGCAGTTCTTC.

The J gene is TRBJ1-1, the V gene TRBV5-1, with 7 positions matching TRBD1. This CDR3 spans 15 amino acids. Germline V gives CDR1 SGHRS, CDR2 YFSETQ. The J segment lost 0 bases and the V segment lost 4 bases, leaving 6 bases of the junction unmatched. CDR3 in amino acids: CASSRDSPMNTEAFF. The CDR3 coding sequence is TGCGCCAGCAGCCGGGACAGCCCCATGAACACTGAAGCTTTCTTT.

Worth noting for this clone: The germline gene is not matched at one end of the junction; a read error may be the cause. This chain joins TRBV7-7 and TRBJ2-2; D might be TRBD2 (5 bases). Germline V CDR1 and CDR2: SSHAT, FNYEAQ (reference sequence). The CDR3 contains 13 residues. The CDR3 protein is CASSPLGAGELFF. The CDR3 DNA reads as TGTGCTAGCAGCCCCCTGGGAGCCGGGGAGCTGTTTTTT.

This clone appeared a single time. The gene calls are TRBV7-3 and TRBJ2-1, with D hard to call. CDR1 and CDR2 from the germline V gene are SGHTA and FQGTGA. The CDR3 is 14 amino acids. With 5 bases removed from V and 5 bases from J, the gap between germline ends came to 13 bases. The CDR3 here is CASSPESAHNEQFF. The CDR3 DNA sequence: TGTGCCAGCAGCCCCGAAAGCGCTCACAATGAGCAGTTCTTC.

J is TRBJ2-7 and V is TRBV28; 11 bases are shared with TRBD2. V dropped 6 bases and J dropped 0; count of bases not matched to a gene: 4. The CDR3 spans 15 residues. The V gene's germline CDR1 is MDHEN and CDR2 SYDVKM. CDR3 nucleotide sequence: TGTGCCAGCAGATTAGCGGGAGGGAGCTCCTACGAGCAGTACTTC. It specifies CASRLAGGSSYEQYF.

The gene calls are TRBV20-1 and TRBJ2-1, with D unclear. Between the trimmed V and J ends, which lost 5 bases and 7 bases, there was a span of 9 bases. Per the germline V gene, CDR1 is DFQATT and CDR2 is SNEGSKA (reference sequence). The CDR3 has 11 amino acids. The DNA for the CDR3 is TGCAGTGCTCCTCAGTTGAATGAGCAGTTCTTC. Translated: CSAPQLNEQFF.

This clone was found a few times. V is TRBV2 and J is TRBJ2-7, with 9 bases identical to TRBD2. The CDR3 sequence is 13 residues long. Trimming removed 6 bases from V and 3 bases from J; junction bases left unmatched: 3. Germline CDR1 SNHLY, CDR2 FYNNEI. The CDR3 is CASRLAGRYEQYF. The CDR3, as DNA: TGTGCCAGCAGGCTAGCGGGGCGCTACGAGCAGTACTTC.

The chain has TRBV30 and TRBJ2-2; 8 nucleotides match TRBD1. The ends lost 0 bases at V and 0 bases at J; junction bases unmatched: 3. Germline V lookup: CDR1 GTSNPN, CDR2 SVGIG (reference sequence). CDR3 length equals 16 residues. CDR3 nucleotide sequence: TGTGCCTGGAGTGTACCGGGACAGGCGAACACCGGGGAGCTGTTTTTT. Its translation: CAWSVPGQANTGELFF.

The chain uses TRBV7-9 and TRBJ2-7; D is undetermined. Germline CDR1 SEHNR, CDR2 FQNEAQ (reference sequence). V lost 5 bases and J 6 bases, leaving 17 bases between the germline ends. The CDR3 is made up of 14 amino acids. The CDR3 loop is CASSPPQRPGEQYF. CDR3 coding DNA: TGTGCCAGCAGCCCCCCGCAGCGACCCGGCGAGCAGTACTTC.

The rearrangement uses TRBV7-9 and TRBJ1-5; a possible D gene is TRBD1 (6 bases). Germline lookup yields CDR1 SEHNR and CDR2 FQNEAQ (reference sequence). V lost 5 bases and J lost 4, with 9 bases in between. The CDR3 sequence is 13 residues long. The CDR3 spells CASSRGANQPQHF. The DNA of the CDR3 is TGTGCCAGCAGCCGGGGGGCTAATCAGCCCCAGCATTTT.

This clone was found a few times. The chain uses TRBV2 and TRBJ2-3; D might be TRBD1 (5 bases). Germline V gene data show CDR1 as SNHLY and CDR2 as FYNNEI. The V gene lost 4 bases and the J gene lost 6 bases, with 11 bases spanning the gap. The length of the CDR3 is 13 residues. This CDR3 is CASSVEAGDTQYF. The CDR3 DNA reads TGTGCCAGCAGTGTGGAAGCAGGGGATACGCAGTATTTT.

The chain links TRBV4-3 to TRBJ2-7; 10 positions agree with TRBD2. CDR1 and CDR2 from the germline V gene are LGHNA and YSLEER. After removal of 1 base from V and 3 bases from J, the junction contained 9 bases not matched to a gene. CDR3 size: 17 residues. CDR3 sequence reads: CASSQGSLASGSYEQYF. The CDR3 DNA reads TGCGCCAGCAGCCAAGGTTCTTTAGCTAGCGGGAGCTACGAGCAGTACTTC.

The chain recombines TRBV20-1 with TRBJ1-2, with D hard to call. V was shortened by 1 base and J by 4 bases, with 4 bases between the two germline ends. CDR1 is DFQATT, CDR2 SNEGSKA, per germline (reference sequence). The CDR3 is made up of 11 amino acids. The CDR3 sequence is CSARVSYGYTF. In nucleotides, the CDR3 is TGCAGTGCTAGAGTCAGCTATGGCTACACCTTC.

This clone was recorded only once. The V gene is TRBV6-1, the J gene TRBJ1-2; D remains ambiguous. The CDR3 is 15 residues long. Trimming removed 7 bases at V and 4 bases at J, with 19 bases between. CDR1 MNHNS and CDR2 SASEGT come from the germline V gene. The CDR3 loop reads CASTILSDSGYGYTF. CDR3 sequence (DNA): TGTGCCAGCACCATACTAAGCGATTCGGGCTATGGCTACACCTTC.

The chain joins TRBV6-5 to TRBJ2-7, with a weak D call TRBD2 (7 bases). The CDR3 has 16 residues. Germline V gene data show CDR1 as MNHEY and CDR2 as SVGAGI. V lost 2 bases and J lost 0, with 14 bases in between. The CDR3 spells CASSYGGGLSSYEQYF. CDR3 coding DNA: TGTGCCAGCAGTTACGGGGGGGGCCTTAGCTCCTACGAGCAGTACTTC.

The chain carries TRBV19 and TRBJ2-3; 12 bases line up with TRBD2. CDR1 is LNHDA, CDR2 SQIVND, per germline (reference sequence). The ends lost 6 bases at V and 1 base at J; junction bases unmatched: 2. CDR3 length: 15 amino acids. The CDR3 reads CASSWTSGGTDTQYF. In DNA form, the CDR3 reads TGTGCCAGTAGCTGGACTAGCGGGGGCACAGATACGCAGTATTTT.

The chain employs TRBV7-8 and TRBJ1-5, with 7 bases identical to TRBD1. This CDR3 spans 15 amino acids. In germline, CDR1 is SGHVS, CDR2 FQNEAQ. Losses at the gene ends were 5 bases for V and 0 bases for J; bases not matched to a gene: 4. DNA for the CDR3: TGTGCCAGCAGCACCGACAGGGTTAGCAATCAGCCCCAGCATTTT. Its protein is CASSTDRVSNQPQHF.

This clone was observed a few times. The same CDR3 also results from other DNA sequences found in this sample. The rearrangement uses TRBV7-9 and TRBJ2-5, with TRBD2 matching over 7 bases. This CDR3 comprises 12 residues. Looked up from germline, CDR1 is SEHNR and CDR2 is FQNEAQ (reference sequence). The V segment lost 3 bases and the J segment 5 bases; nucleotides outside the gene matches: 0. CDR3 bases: TGTGCCAGCAGCTTCGGGGGGGAGACCCAGTACTTC. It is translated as CASSFGGETQYF.

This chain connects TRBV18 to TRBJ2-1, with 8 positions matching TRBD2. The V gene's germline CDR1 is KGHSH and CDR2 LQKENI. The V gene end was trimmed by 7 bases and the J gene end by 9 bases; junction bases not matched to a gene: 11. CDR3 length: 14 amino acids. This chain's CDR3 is CASFGTRGPSEQFF. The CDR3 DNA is TGTGCCAGCTTTGGGACTAGAGGACCTTCTGAGCAGTTCTTC.